A single sample is the source of the 26 T cell receptor beta chains below, sequenced in a study of T cell responses to AZD1222 COVID-19 vaccine. The table came from immunoSEQ multiplex PCR; TCRdb's copy has only in-frame clones and leaves some out. Here the sample spans roughly 140,000 clones, about 93% being singletons. The material was peripheral blood, obtained on day 0 of MenACWY control vaccination. Every receptor here comes from an adult in good health.

The CDR3 protein is CASSQGQPNTAYEQYF. Written as DNA, the CDR3 is TGCGCCAGCAGCCAAGGACAGCCCAACACGGCCTACGAGCAGTACTTC. The chain recombines TRBV4-1 with TRBJ2-7; D may be TRBD1 (5 bases). Germline V gene lookup returns CDR1 MGHRA and CDR2 YSYEKL. The CDR3 length is 16 residues. The V gene lost 1 base and the J gene lost 2 bases, with 15 bases spanning the gap.

The chain links TRBV27 to TRBJ2-1; the match to TRBD2 covers 10 bases. V gave up 2 bases and J gave up 12 bases; unmatched junction bases: 19. This CDR3 contains 18 residues. From germline, CDR1 is MNHEY and CDR2 SMNVEV (reference sequence). The CDR3 region has the DNA TGTGCCAGCAGTTTAAGTAGCGGGAGGAGGTCCAGTCAGGCAGCGCAGTTCTTC. Protein: CASSLSSGRRSSQAAQFF.

The chain combines TRBV5-1 with TRBJ1-2; 10 positions match TRBD1. The CDR3 is made up of 17 amino acids. Losses at the gene ends were 4 bases for V and 3 bases for J; bases not matched to a gene: 12. CDR1 SGHRS and CDR2 YFSETQ come from the germline V gene. In DNA form, the CDR3 reads TGCGCCAGCAGCCTCGGACAGGGGGTATATAGTGACTATGGCTACACCTTC. It encodes CASSLGQGVYSDYGYTF.

This clone was seen once. Other DNA sequences in this sample translate to the same CDR3. DNA for the CDR3: TGCGCCAGCAGCTTGGGGTACGAGCAGTACTTC. It specifies CASSLGYEQYF. The rearrangement links TRBV5-1 to TRBJ2-7; D is ambiguous. Between the trimmed V and J ends, which lost 0 bases and 4 bases, there was a span of 2 bases. The CDR3 length is 11 residues. CDR1 and CDR2 (germline): SGHRS, YFSETQ.

The V gene is TRBV12-3 or TRBV12-4, the J gene TRBJ1-1; D gene ambiguous. V lost 4 bases and J 0 bases, leaving 6 bases between the germline ends. The CDR3 contains 13 residues. The CDR3 loop is CASSSSVNTEAFF. The CDR3, as DNA: TGTGCCAGCAGTTCTTCAGTGAACACTGAAGCTTTCTTT.

This chain uses TRBV18 with TRBJ1-5; D is uncertain. V was cut by 3 bases and J by 0 bases, with 9 bases left in between. The V gene's germline CDR1 is KGHSH and CDR2 LQKENI. This CDR3 comprises 15 residues. The CDR3 DNA reads as TGTGCCAGCTCACCCGGAGGTAATAGCAATCAGCCCCAGCATTTT. Translated, it gives CASSPGGNSNQPQHF.

V is TRBV27 and J is TRBJ1-5; no definite D call. The CDR3 extends over 16 amino acids. Germline V gene sequence: CDR1 MNHEY, CDR2 SMNVEV (reference sequence). Trimming removed 4 bases from V and 1 base from J, with 14 bases in between. CDR3 amino acids: CASSWAGRGSNQPQHF. The CDR3 DNA follows: TGTGCCAGCAGTTGGGCCGGAAGAGGGAGCAATCAGCCCCAGCATTTT.

The rearrangement joins TRBV7-9 to TRBJ2-7, with 8 bases fitting TRBD1. This CDR3 has 15 residues. V shed 7 bases and J 4 bases; nucleotides not matched to a gene: 12. Germline V gene sequence: CDR1 SEHNR, CDR2 FQNEAQ (reference sequence). CDR3 bases: TGTGCCAGCACCCAACCAGGACAGGGAAATTACGAGCAGTACTTC. This translates into CASTQPGQGNYEQYF. Based on the CDR3 plus reference TRBV7-9 and TRBJ2-7, the full variable domain is DTGVSQNPRHKITKRGQNVTFRCDPISEHNRLYWYRQTLGQGPEFLTYFQNEAQLEKSRLLSDRFSAERPKGSFSTLEIQRTEQGDSAMYLCASTQPGQGNYEQYFGPGTRLTVT.

V and J are TRBV7-8 and TRBJ1-1; 10 bases align to TRBD1. The CDR3 length is 18 residues. Germline lookup yields CDR1 SGHVS and CDR2 FQNEAQ. Germline trimming cut 1 base from V and 4 bases from J; bases unmatched to any gene: 12. The CDR3, as DNA: TGTGCCAGCAGCTTAGTGGCGGGTAGACAGGGGGCGTTCACTGAAGCTTTCTTT. This encodes CASSLVAGRQGAFTEAFF.

This chain links TRBV2 with TRBJ2-1; D is uncertain. Between the trimmed V and J ends, which lost 4 bases and 4 bases, there was a span of 2 bases. Germline values: CDR1 SNHLY, CDR2 FYNNEI. The CDR3 sequence is 11 residues long. The chain's CDR3 is CASSGYNEQFF. DNA for the CDR3: TGTGCCAGCAGTGGGTACAATGAGCAGTTCTTC.

This rearrangement joins TRBV19 to TRBJ2-2; TRBD2 agrees at 11 bases. In germline, CDR1 is LNHDA, CDR2 SQIVND (reference sequence). The trim removed 1 base at V and 7 bases at J, leaving 5 bases unmatched. The CDR3 is made up of 16 amino acids. The CDR3 sequence is CASSIGPSGRSGELFF. The CDR3 DNA is TGTGCCAGTAGTATAGGTCCTAGCGGGAGGAGCGGGGAGCTGTTTTTT. Combining the CDR3 with reference TRBV19 and TRBJ2-2 gives the whole variable domain DGGITQSPKYLFRKEGQNVTLSCEQNLNHDAMYWYRQDPGQGLRLIYYSQIVNDFQKGDIAEGYSVSREKKESFPLTVTSAQKNPTAFYLCASSIGPSGRSGELFFGEGSRLTVL.

The chain links TRBV19 to TRBJ1-1, with D hard to call. The CDR3 is 13 amino acids. V gave up 6 bases and J gave up 0 bases, with 8 bases separating them. The germline V gene has CDR1 LNHDA and CDR2 SQIVND (reference sequence). The CDR3: CASSVDVNTEAFF. For the CDR3, the DNA is TGTGCCAGTAGCGTAGACGTGAACACTGAAGCTTTCTTT.

Points on this clone: Other DNA variants within this sample encode the same CDR3. The chain recombines TRBV20-1 with TRBJ1-2; D uncertain. Trimming took off 4 bases at V and 2 bases at J, with 5 bases between the two ends. The CDR3 has 11 residues. Germline values: CDR1 DFQATT, CDR2 SNEGSKA (reference sequence). CDR3 amino acids: CSATGNYGYTF. The CDR3 nucleotides read TGCAGTGCTACTGGGAACTATGGCTACACCTTC.

The V call is TRBV30, the J call TRBJ1-1; D possibly corresponds to TRBD1 (6 bases). V lost 7 bases and J lost 3, with 15 bases in between. The CDR3 has 13 residues. Per the germline V gene, CDR1 is GTSNPN and CDR2 is SVGIG (reference sequence). CDR3 protein: CALHRDWYTEAFF. The CDR3 DNA sequence: TGTGCCTTACACAGGGATTGGTACACTGAAGCTTTCTTT.

The rearrangement joins TRBV9 to TRBJ1-5, with D maybe TRBD1 (5 bases). Germline V gene data show CDR1 as SGDLS and CDR2 as YYNGEE. The CDR3 has 15 residues. V was trimmed by 0 bases and J by 3 bases, leaving 10 bases between them. Here the CDR3 DNA reads TGTGCCAGCAGCGTAGGGGGCAGGCCCAATCAGCCCCAGCATTTT. Its protein product is CASSVGGRPNQPQHF.

A remark on this clone: Other DNA sequences in this sample translate to the same CDR3. The V gene is TRBV27, the J gene TRBJ1-5; D gene uncertain. V dropped 2 bases and J dropped 4 bases, with 6 bases sitting between them. CDR1 and CDR2 (germline): MNHEY, SMNVEV (reference sequence). The CDR3 has 13 residues. The CDR3 nucleotides are TGTGCCAGCAGTTTAGGAAGTAATCAGCCCCAGCATTTT. This encodes CASSLGSNQPQHF.

The chain joins TRBV19 to TRBJ2-2; the D gene is possibly TRBD1 (7 bases). The ends were cut back, 3 bases at V and 1 base at J, with 15 bases in the middle. In germline, CDR1 is LNHDA, CDR2 SQIVND (reference sequence). CDR3 length equals 17 residues. The CDR3 loop is CASSMGGRGRNTGELFF. The CDR3 nucleotides are TGTGCCAGTAGTATGGGAGGTAGGGGGCGGAACACCGGGGAGCTGTTTTTT.

The chain joins TRBV28 to TRBJ1-2, with 9 bases aligning to TRBD1. CDR3 length equals 15 residues. The V gene's germline CDR1 is MDHEN and CDR2 SYDVKM. The ends lost 4 bases at V and 7 bases at J; junction bases unmatched: 10. This CDR3 reads CASSSPGTGSSGYTF. In DNA, the CDR3 is TGTGCCAGCAGTTCCCCCGGGACAGGGTCGTCTGGCTACACCTTC.

The rearrangement links TRBV27 to TRBJ1-2; 9 bases line up with TRBD1. CDR1 is MNHEY and CDR2 is SMNVEV in the germline V gene (reference sequence). The CDR3 loop spans 14 amino acids. V was clipped by 7 bases and J by 4 bases; unmatched bases: 7. CDR3 amino acids: CASTKQGAGYGYTF. The CDR3 coding sequence is TGTGCCAGCACCAAACAGGGGGCTGGCTATGGCTACACCTTC.

J is TRBJ2-1 and V is TRBV12-3 or TRBV12-4, with 10 positions matching TRBD2. After removal of 3 bases from V and 9 bases from J, the junction contained 2 bases not matched to a gene. This CDR3 has 13 amino acids. CDR3 loop: CASSLASGGEQFF. Here the CDR3 DNA reads TGTGCCAGCAGTTTGGCTAGCGGGGGTGAGCAGTTCTTC.

The V and J genes are TRBV6-6 and TRBJ1-2, with D possibly being TRBD1 (6 bases). The CDR3 covers 14 residues. From germline, CDR1 is MNHNY and CDR2 SVGAGI (reference sequence). Trimming removed 6 bases at V and 7 bases at J, with 18 bases between. CDR3 loop: CASSPTGSSGGYTF. In DNA form, the CDR3 reads TGTGCCAGCAGCCCCACAGGGTCTTCCGGTGGCTACACCTTC.

This chain uses TRBV3-1 (or the pseudogene TRBV3-2) with TRBJ2-5, with TRBD2 as a possible D gene (5 bases). The germline CDR1 and CDR2 sequences are LGHDT and YNNKEL (reference sequence). With 1 base removed from V and 7 bases from J, the gap between germline ends came to 13 bases. The CDR3 totals 14 residues. CDR3 bases: TGTGCCAGCAGCCAAGCCGTTCGGGGTGGGACCCAGTACTTC. Its protein is CASSQAVRGGTQYF.

The V gene is TRBV5-4, the J gene TRBJ2-7, with TRBD2 matching over 10 bases. Germline CDR1 SGHNT, CDR2 YYREEE (reference sequence). V gave up 4 bases and J gave up 0 bases; unmatched junction bases: 10. This CDR3 has 17 residues. The CDR3 protein is CASSAGASGGFSYEQYF. The CDR3 nucleotides are TGTGCCAGCAGCGCGGGGGCTAGCGGGGGATTCTCCTACGAGCAGTACTTC.

The chain carries TRBV15 and TRBJ2-5; tentatively, D is TRBD2 (6 bases). V was cut by 3 bases and J by 1 base, with 9 bases left in between. The CDR3 contains 14 residues. Germline CDR1 is LNHNV and CDR2 is YYDKDF (reference sequence). Here the CDR3 reads CATSRTRIQETQYF. The CDR3 DNA reads TGTGCCACCAGCAGGACTAGGATCCAAGAGACCCAGTACTTC.

This clone came up once. V usage is TRBV27 and J usage is TRBJ1-1; 8 bases line up with TRBD1. The CDR3 loop spans 15 amino acids. The V gene end was trimmed by 8 bases and the J gene end by 6 bases; junction bases not matched to a gene: 14. Germline loops: CDR1 MNHEY, CDR2 SMNVEV (reference sequence). The CDR3 coding sequence is TGTGCCAGCTATGAATTTGACAGGGGAACCCCTGAAGCTTTCTTT. This gives the protein CASYEFDRGTPEAFF.

The rearrangement uses TRBV11-2 and TRBJ2-7, with D unresolved. The CDR3 is made up of 16 amino acids. CDR1 is SGHAT, CDR2 FQNNGV, per germline. The V and J ends lost 0 bases and 2 bases respectively, with 14 bases between them. The CDR3 DNA follows: TGTGCCAGCAGCTTAGATTGGGATAGCCCTCCCTACGAGCAGTACTTC. Protein product: CASSLDWDSPPYEQYF.